A single sample is the source of the 16 T cell receptor beta chains below, sequenced in a study of OX40 agonist ivuxolimab in advanced cancers. Some clones are missing from TCRdb's copy, which holds only in-frame ones; the method was immunoSEQ multiplex PCR. The sample includes tens of thousands of clones, 82% of them seen just once. Sequenced material: CD4+ or CD8+ T cells sorted from blood, taken in a trial of the OX40 agonist ivuxolimab. These receptors were obtained from an adult with an advanced solid tumor such as melanoma, head and neck, liver or kidney cancer.

The gene calls are TRBV19 and TRBJ2-5; D call uncertain. The CDR3 sequence is 13 residues long. From germline, CDR1 is LNHDA and CDR2 SQIVND (reference sequence). Trimming stripped 6 bases from V and 1 base from J, with 9 bases between. CDR3 region: CASSSNGQETQYF. The CDR3 DNA sequence: TGTGCCAGTAGCTCGAACGGCCAAGAGACCCAGTACTTC. The variable domain in full, completed from reference TRBV19 and TRBJ2-5, reads DGGITQSPKYLFRKEGQNVTLSCEQNLNHDAMYWYRQDPGQGLRLIYYSQIVNDFQKGDIAEGYSVSREKKESFPLTVTSAQKNPTAFYLCASSSNGQETQYFGPGTRLLVL.

This chain connects TRBV4-1 to TRBJ1-4; 10 positions match TRBD1. This CDR3 spans 16 amino acids. CDR1 MGHRA and CDR2 YSYEKL come from the germline V gene. Trimming took 1 base from V and 10 from J; bases not matched to a gene: 9. The CDR3 bases are TGCGCCAGCAGCCAAGGGTCGGGGACAGGGGCGGGAAAACTGTTTTTT. Its translation is CASSQGSGTGAGKLFF.

In this sample, this clone turned up once. The sample contains more than one DNA sequence encoding this CDR3. The genes are TRBV29-1 and TRBJ1-1; D unclear. The germline V and J ends were trimmed by 3 bases and 0 bases, with 2 bases remaining between them. Germline V gene lookup returns CDR1 SQVTM and CDR2 ANQGSEA. The CDR3 sequence is 11 residues long. CDR3 region: CSVELNTEAFF. In DNA form, the CDR3 reads TGCAGCGTTGAGCTGAACACTGAAGCTTTCTTT. The variable domain in full, with the rest retrieved from reference TRBV29-1 and TRBJ1-1, is SAVISQKPSRDICQRGTSLTIQCQVDSQVTMMFWYRQQPGQSLTLIATANQGSEATYESGFVIDKFPISRPNLTFSTLTVSNMSPEDSSIYLCSVELNTEAFFGQGTRLTVV.

V is TRBV7-2 and J is TRBJ2-3; D is unclear. This CDR3 region has 14 residues. Germline lookup yields CDR1 SGHTA and CDR2 FQGNSA. V was shortened by 5 bases and J by 4 bases, with 13 bases between the two germline ends. The CDR3 region is CASSPGPTPDTQYF. CDR3 bases: TGTGCCAGCAGCCCCGGGCCGACCCCAGATACGCAGTATTTT.

This chain joins TRBV20-1 and TRBJ2-5; D is unresolved. CDR3 length: 11 residues. Germline lookup yields CDR1 DFQATT and CDR2 SNEGSKA (reference sequence). With 3 bases removed from V and 4 bases from J, the gap between germline ends came to 6 bases. For the CDR3, the DNA is TGCAGTGCTAGGTTGGGAGAGACCCAGTACTTC. Its translation: CSARLGETQYF.

The rearrangement joins TRBV5-1 to TRBJ2-3; D gene ambiguous. From germline, CDR1 is SGHRS and CDR2 YFSETQ. Deletions cut 4 bases from V and 5 bases from J, with 14 bases between. This CDR3 contains 14 residues. CDR3 DNA sequence: TGCGCCAGCAGCCCGATCCCCGGAAGAGATACGCAGTATTTT. It specifies CASSPIPGRDTQYF.

The chain joins TRBV7-9 to TRBJ1-1, with D possibly being TRBD1 (6 bases). CDR1 and CDR2 (germline): SEHNR, FQNEAQ (reference sequence). Deletions cut 1 base from V and 3 bases from J, with 15 bases between. The CDR3 spans 16 residues. The CDR3 here is CASSLGQVGRYTEAFF. The CDR3 region has the DNA TGTGCCAGCAGCTTAGGACAGGTCGGTAGGTACACTGAAGCTTTCTTT.

J is TRBJ1-1 and V is TRBV9, with D possibly being TRBD1 (6 bases). Germline V gene data show CDR1 as SGDLS and CDR2 as YYNGEE. V was trimmed by 3 bases and J by 3 bases, leaving 15 bases between them. The CDR3 is 15 residues long. CDR3 coding DNA: TGTGCCAGCAGCGCCTGGAGAGGGGGGGACACTGAAGCTTTCTTT. Translating gives CASSAWRGGDTEAFF.

This chain uses TRBV19 with TRBJ2-1; possible D gene TRBD2, 6 bases. The CDR3 has 14 amino acids. V dropped 8 bases and J dropped 7 bases, with 18 bases sitting between them. Germline V gene lookup returns CDR1 LNHDA and CDR2 SQIVND (reference sequence). The CDR3 is CASGRWGVSNEQFF. The CDR3 DNA follows: TGTGCCAGTGGGCGGTGGGGGGTCTCTAATGAGCAGTTCTTC. Combining the CDR3 with reference TRBV19 and TRBJ2-1 gives the whole variable domain DGGITQSPKYLFRKEGQNVTLSCEQNLNHDAMYWYRQDPGQGLRLIYYSQIVNDFQKGDIAEGYSVSREKKESFPLTVTSAQKNPTAFYLCASGRWGVSNEQFFGPGTRLTVL.

This clone was recorded only once. The chain joins TRBV5-1 to TRBJ1-2, with 10 bases that match TRBD1. The V and J ends lost 7 bases and 5 bases, in that order; junction bases with no gene match: 5. This CDR3 is built from 13 residues. Germline lookup yields CDR1 SGHRS and CDR2 YFSETQ. The CDR3 DNA follows: TGCGCCAGCGACAGGGGGCAAGGGTATGGCTACACCTTC. Its translation is CASDRGQGYGYTF.

The chain carries TRBV4-2 and TRBJ2-3; D is possibly TRBD2 (6 bases). This CDR3 is built from 17 residues. V shed 2 bases and J shed 0 bases, with 15 bases lying between them. Germline V gene sequence: CDR1 LGHNA, CDR2 YNFKEQ. Here the CDR3 DNA reads TGTGCCAGCAGCCAACCTCTAGGAGGGAGTAGCACAGATACGCAGTATTTT. This gives the protein CASSQPLGGSSTDTQYF.

The gene calls are TRBV6-5 and TRBJ2-3, with 8 bases that match TRBD1. CDR1 and CDR2 (germline): MNHEY, SVGAGI. This CDR3 spans 14 amino acids. The V segment lost 8 bases and the J segment 0 bases; nucleotides outside the gene matches: 4. The CDR3 is CASRQGRSTDTQYF. The CDR3 nucleotides read TGTGCCAGCCGACAGGGGCGTAGCACAGATACGCAGTATTTT.

V and J are TRBV7-2 and TRBJ2-7; TRBD2 matches at 8 bases. CDR3 length: 15 residues. The V gene's germline CDR1 is SGHTA and CDR2 FQGNSA. Trimming at V came to 6 bases and at J to 6 bases, leaving 13 bases not matched to a gene. The CDR3 protein is CASSRGGGITPEQYF. In DNA, the CDR3 is TGTGCCAGCAGTCGAGGCGGGGGGATCACCCCCGAGCAGTACTTC.

This clone was seen a few times. The chain has TRBV5-1 and TRBJ2-3; a possible D gene is TRBD2 (6 bases). This CDR3 contains 15 residues. With 7 bases removed from V and 4 bases from J, the gap between germline ends came to 19 bases. Germline assignment: CDR1 SGHRS and CDR2 YFSETQ. The CDR3 is CASGGGMGNADTQYF. CDR3 in DNA: TGCGCCAGCGGAGGAGGGATGGGGAATGCAGATACGCAGTATTTT.

This clone was counted only a few times. V gene TRBV5-1 combines with J gene TRBJ2-1; unclear D gene. The V gene lost 0 bases and the J gene lost 10 bases, with 17 bases spanning the gap. The germline gives CDR1 SGHRS, CDR2 YFSETQ. The CDR3 length is 15 residues. CDR3 DNA: TGCGCCAGCAGCTTGGCTAGGCCCGACCTGGAGGAGCAGTTCTTC. Translation gives CASSLARPDLEEQFF.

The chain joins TRBV5-1 to TRBJ1-3; 10 bases line up with TRBD1. This CDR3 is 19 amino acids long. CDR1 is SGHRS, CDR2 YFSETQ, per germline. V shed 4 bases, J shed 0 bases, and the junction held 13 bases outside the gene matches. CDR3 amino acids: CASSPTLRGQGYSGNTIYF. DNA of the CDR3: TGCGCCAGCAGCCCCACGCTACGGGGACAGGGGTACTCTGGAAACACCATATATTTT.